Below are 15 T cell receptor beta chains sequenced from a single sample in a study of regulatory T cells in long-lasting Graves disease. Sequencing libraries for TCR beta were prepared with iRepertoire HTBI primers and Arm-PCR of CDR3 regions. TCRdb fed the multiplex PCR reads into MiXCR, producing one record per CDR3 protein. The sample lists some 370,000 distinct CDR3 sequences; around 23% were seen once. Time point defined: persistent/refractory GD, antithyroid drugs over 5 years with positive TRAb. PBMC RNA served as the TCR library source. Sequenced here: peripheral blood mononuclear cells (PBMCs), sampled when the disease was refractory, from a patient treated with antithyroid drugs. These receptors came from a woman aged 35 to 49 with Graves disease.

This clonotype came up many times. V gene TRBV6-9 combines with J gene TRBJ2-2, with D possibly matching TRBD2 (6 bases). The ends were cut back, 4 bases at V and 4 bases at J, with 16 bases in the middle. This CDR3 has 16 amino acids. Germline CDR1 is MNHGY and CDR2 is SVAAGI. The CDR3 spells CASSLSGGTRTGELFF. Written as DNA, the CDR3 is TGTGCCAGCAGTTTATCGGGCGGGACTCGCACCGGGGAGCTGTTTTTT.

This rearrangement joins TRBV7-6 to TRBJ2-5; D is unresolved. V shed 1 base and J shed 3 bases, with 6 bases lying between them. Germline lookup yields CDR1 SGHVS and CDR2 FNYEAQ. This CDR3 has 13 amino acids. In DNA, the CDR3 is TGTGCCAGCAGCTTAGGATATAAAGAGACCCAGTACTTC. It codes for CASSLGYKETQYF. The variable domain in full, completed from reference TRBV7-6 and TRBJ2-5, reads GAGVSQSPRYKVTKRGQDVALRCDPISGHVSLYWYRQALGQGPEFLTYFNYEAQQDKSGLPNDRFSAERPEGSISTLTIQRTEQRDSAMYRCASSLGYKETQYFGPGTRLLVL.

Worth noting for this clonotype: One junction end does not reproduce the germline sequence, and a read error may be involved. This chain uses TRBV7-9 with TRBJ2-1; 11 bases align to TRBD2. CDR3 size: 13 residues. CDR1 SEHNR and CDR2 FQNEAQ come from the germline V gene (reference sequence). The CDR3 loop reads CASSPTSGAIADF. Written as DNA, the CDR3 is TGTGCCAGCAGCCCGACTAGCGGGGCAATAGCCGACTTC.

The V call is TRBV7-2, the J call TRBJ2-6; 10 nucleotides match TRBD2. Germline V gives CDR1 SGHTA, CDR2 FQGNSA. V lost 8 bases to trimming and J lost 3 bases; unmatched junction nucleotides: 4. The length of the CDR3 is 15 residues. CDR3 coding DNA: TGTGCCAGCGCTAGCGGGAGCCTTGGGGCCAACGTCCTGACTTTC. Its translation: CASASGSLGANVLTF. Together with reference TRBV7-2 and TRBJ2-6, the CDR3 gives the full variable domain: GAGVSQSPSNKVTEKGKDVELRCDPISGHTALYWYRQSLGQGLEFLIYFQGNSAPDKSGLPSDRFSAERTGGSVSTLTIQRTQQEDSAVYLCASASGSLGANVLTFGAGSRLTVL.

Points on this clonotype: The CDR3 ends on some other residue instead of the conserved phenylalanine or tryptophan, so this is likely a read error. The chain carries TRBV6-2 or TRBV6-3 and TRBJ2-5; D gene unclear. V shed 0 bases and J shed 8 bases, with 10 bases lying between them. This CDR3 is built from 13 residues. Germline CDR1 reads MNHEY; CDR2 reads SVGEGT. The CDR3 DNA sequence: TGTGCCAGCAGTTACTCGTCTTGGAAAACCCAGTACCTC. This translates into CASSYSSWKTQYL.

This clonotype was detected ten times or more. The rearrangement links TRBV27 to TRBJ2-7; D is ambiguous. V lost 5 bases, J lost 3 bases, and 17 bases lay in between. Germline CDR1 MNHEY, CDR2 SMNVEV (reference sequence). The length of the CDR3 is 15 residues. As DNA, the CDR3 is TGTGCCAGCAGTCTCGCCTGGGGAAACAACTACGAGCAGTACTTC. Its translation is CASSLAWGNNYEQYF.

This clonotype was picked up a small number of times. The CDR3 bases are TGTGCCAGCAGCCAAGATCCCGGGGTAGGCGAGCAGTACTTC. Its translation: CASSQDPGVGEQYF. The chain combines TRBV3-1 with TRBJ2-7, with D possibly being TRBD2 (5 bases). This CDR3 is built from 14 residues. The V end was cut by 0 bases, the J end by 6 bases, with 12 bases between. From germline, CDR1 is LGHDT and CDR2 YNNKEL (reference sequence).

This clonotype was picked up many times. The V call is TRBV28, the J call TRBJ2-5; D is unclear. Trimming stripped 5 bases from V and 5 bases from J, with 18 bases between. CDR1 is MDHEN, CDR2 SYDVKM, per germline. CDR3 length: 15 residues. CDR3 nucleotide sequence: TGTGCCAGCAGTCCGACCCTACATAGGTTGGAGACCCAGTACTTC. It translates to CASSPTLHRLETQYF.

This clonotype was detected only a few times. V gene TRBV12-3 or TRBV12-4 combines with J gene TRBJ2-1; D gene uncertain. The CDR3 is made up of 12 amino acids. Trimming cost V 7 bases and J 3 bases, with 7 bases left between them. CDR3 sequence: CASTRIYNEQFF. DNA of the CDR3: TGTGCCAGCACCCGGATCTACAATGAGCAGTTCTTC.

This clonotype occurred a few times. The V and J genes are TRBV10-3 and TRBJ1-1; 7 bases line up with TRBD1. The V and J ends lost 5 bases and 1 base, in that order; junction bases with no gene match: 1. This CDR3 is built from 13 residues. In germline, CDR1 is ENHRY, CDR2 SYGVKD. The CDR3 loop is CAISRTGNTEAFF. The CDR3, as DNA: TGTGCCATCAGTCGGACAGGGAACACTGAAGCTTTCTTT.

CDR3 coding DNA: TGTGCCAGCAGCTTCGGGACGGGCCGAGAGACCCAGTACTTC. This gives the protein CASSFGTGRETQYF. The V gene is TRBV5-6, the J gene TRBJ2-5; D is tentatively TRBD1 or TRBD2 (5 bases each). CDR3 length: 14 residues. Germline V gene sequence: CDR1 SGHDT, CDR2 YYEEEE. V was cut by 2 bases and J by 4 bases, with 12 bases left in between.

Note on this clonotype: This is likely a read error, given that the CDR3 carries no conserved phenylalanine or tryptophan at its end. The CDR3 is CASSRDGYEQYS. The CDR3 bases are TGTGCCAGCAGTAGGGACGGCTACGAGCAGTACTCC. The V call is TRBV3-1, the J call TRBJ2-7, with D perhaps assigned TRBD1 or TRBD2 (5 bases each). V lost 6 bases and J lost 3, with 9 bases in between. This CDR3 region has 12 residues. CDR1 LGHDT and CDR2 YNNKEL come from the germline V gene (reference sequence).

As for this clonotype: Just one base apart from a much larger clone, this may be a read error. No conserved phenylalanine or tryptophan is present at the end of the CDR3, so a read error is the likely explanation. This sequence joins TRBV3-1 and TRBJ2-7; 11 nucleotides match TRBD1. Germline V lookup: CDR1 LGHDT, CDR2 YNNKEL (reference sequence). This CDR3 is 15 amino acids long. Trimming cost V 3 bases and J 5 bases; bases outside gene matches: 6. CDR3 sequence: CASSQEGQGANEQYL. CDR3 DNA sequence: TGTGCCAGCAGCCAGGAAGGACAGGGGGCCAACGAGCAGTACCTC.

This clonotype was detected a few times. This chain connects TRBV28 to TRBJ1-5; D remains unclear. The CDR3 runs to 20 residues. Trimming took 4 bases from V and 0 from J, leaving 25 bases between them. Germline V gene data show CDR1 as MDHEN and CDR2 as SYDVKM. The CDR3 DNA reads as TGTGCCAGCAGTTCCGCACGTTTGGTCGGTAGCCTAGCTAGCAATCAGCCCCAGCATTTT. Its protein is CASSSARLVGSLASNQPQHF.

The table lists this clonotype with many counts. The V call is TRBV6-8, the J call TRBJ2-7; TRBD2 aligns across 13 bases. The trim removed 0 bases at V and 4 bases at J, leaving 9 bases unmatched. Germline V lookup: CDR1 MNHGY, CDR2 SAAAGT. There are 18 residues in the CDR3. CDR3 sequence (DNA): TGTGCCAGCAGTTACTCTGGAACTAGCGGGAGGGAGCTGTACGAGCAGTACTTC. Translating it yields CASSYSGTSGRELYEQYF.